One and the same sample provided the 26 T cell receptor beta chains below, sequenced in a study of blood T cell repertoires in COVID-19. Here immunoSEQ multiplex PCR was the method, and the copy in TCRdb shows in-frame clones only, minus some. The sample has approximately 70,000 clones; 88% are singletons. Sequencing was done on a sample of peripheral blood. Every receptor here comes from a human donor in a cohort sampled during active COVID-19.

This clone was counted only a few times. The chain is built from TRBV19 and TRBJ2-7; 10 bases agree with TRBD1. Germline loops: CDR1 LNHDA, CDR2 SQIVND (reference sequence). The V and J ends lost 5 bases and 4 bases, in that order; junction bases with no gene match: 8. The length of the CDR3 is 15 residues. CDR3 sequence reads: CASSSGQGTMYEQYF. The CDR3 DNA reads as TGTGCCAGTAGTTCGGGACAGGGGACTATGTACGAGCAGTACTTC.

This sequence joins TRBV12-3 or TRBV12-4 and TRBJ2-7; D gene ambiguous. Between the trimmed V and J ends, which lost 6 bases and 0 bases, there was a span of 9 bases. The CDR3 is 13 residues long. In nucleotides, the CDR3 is TGTGCCAGCAGACTCAAGAGCTCCTACGAGCAGTACTTC. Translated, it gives CASRLKSSYEQYF.

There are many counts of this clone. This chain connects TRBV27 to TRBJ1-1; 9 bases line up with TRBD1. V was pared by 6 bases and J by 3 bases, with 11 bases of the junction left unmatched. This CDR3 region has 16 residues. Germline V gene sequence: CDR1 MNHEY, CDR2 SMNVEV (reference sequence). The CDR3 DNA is TGTGCCAGCAGCGGTAAGGGACAGGGTATCGACACTGAAGCTTTCTTT. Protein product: CASSGKGQGIDTEAFF.

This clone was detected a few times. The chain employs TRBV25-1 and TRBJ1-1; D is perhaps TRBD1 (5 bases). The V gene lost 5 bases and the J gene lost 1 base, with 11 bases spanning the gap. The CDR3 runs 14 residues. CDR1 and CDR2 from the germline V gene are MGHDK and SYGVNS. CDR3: CASSPSGWNTEAFF. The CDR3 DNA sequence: TGTGCCAGCAGTCCTTCAGGGTGGAACACTGAAGCTTTCTTT.

CDR3 bases: TGTGCCAGCAGTGAGGGGAGGACGGATGGCTACACCTTC. Amino acid sequence: CASSEGRTDGYTF. V and J are TRBV2 and TRBJ1-2; D is uncertain. The V gene lost 3 bases and the J gene lost 6 bases, with 11 bases spanning the gap. Germline V gives CDR1 SNHLY, CDR2 FYNNEI. This CDR3 has 13 amino acids.

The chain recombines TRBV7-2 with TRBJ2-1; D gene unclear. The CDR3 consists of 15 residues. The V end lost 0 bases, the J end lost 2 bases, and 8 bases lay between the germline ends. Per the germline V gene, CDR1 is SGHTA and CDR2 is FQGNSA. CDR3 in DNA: TGTGCCAGCAGCTTAGCTAGCCCCACCTACAATGAGCAGTTCTTC. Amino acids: CASSLASPTYNEQFF.

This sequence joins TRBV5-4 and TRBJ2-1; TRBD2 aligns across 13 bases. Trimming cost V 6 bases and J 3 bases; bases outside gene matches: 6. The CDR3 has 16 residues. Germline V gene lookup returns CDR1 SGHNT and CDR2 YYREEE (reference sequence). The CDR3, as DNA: TGTGCCAGCACCCTGACTAGCGGGGGGAACTACAATGAGCAGTTCTTC. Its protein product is CASTLTSGGNYNEQFF.

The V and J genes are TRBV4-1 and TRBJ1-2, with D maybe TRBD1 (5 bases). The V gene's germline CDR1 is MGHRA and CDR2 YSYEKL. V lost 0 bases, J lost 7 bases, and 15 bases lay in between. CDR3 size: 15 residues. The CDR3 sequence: CASSQDSRVSIGYTF. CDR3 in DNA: TGCGCCAGCAGCCAAGATTCCAGGGTATCCATTGGCTACACCTTC.

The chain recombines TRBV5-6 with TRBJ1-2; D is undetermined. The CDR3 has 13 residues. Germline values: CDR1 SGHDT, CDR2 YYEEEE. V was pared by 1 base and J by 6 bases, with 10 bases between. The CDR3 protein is CASSLIGRDGYTF. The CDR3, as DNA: TGTGCCAGCAGCTTGATAGGCCGGGATGGCTACACCTTC. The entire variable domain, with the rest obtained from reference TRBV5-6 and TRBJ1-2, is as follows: DAGVTQSPTHLIKTRGQQVTLRCSPKSGHDTVSWYQQALGQGPQFIFQYYEEEERQRGNFPDRFSGHQFPNYSSELNVNALLLGDSALYLCASSLIGRDGYTFGSGTRLTVV.

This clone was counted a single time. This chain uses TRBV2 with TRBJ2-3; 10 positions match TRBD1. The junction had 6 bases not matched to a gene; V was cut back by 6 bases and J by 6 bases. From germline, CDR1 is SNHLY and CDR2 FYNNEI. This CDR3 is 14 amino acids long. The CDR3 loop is CASSWGQGTDTQYF. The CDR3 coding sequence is TGTGCCAGCAGCTGGGGACAGGGGACGGATACGCAGTATTTT. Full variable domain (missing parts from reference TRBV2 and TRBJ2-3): EPEVTQTPSHQVTQMGQEVILRCVPISNHLYFYWYRQILGQKVEFLVSFYNNEISEKSEIFDDQFSVERPDGSNFTLKIRSTKLEDSAMYFCASSWGQGTDTQYFGPGTRLTVL.

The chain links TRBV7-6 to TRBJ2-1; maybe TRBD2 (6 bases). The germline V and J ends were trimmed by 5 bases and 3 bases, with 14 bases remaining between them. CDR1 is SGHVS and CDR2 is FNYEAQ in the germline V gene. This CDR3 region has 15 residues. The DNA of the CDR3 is TGTGCCAGCAGCCGGGGGTCTTCGGTCTACAATGAGCAGTTCTTC. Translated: CASSRGSSVYNEQFF.

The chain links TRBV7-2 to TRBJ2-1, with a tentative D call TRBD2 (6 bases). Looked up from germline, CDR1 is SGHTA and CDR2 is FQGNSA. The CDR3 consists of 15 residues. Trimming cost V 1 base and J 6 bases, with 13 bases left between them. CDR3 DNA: TGTGCCAGCAGCTTAGTGTCTAGCGAGCCCAATGAGCAGTTCTTC. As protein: CASSLVSSEPNEQFF. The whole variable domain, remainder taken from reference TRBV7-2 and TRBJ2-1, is GAGVSQSPSNKVTEKGKDVELRCDPISGHTALYWYRQSLGQGLEFLIYFQGNSAPDKSGLPSDRFSAERTGGSVSTLTIQRTQQEDSAVYLCASSLVSSEPNEQFFGPGTRLTVL.

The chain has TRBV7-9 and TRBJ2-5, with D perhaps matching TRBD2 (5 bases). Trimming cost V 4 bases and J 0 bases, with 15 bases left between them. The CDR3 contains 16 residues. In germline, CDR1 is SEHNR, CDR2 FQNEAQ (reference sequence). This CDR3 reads CASSSMGAGDQETQYF. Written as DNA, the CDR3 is TGTGCCAGCAGCTCTATGGGCGCGGGTGACCAAGAGACCCAGTACTTC.

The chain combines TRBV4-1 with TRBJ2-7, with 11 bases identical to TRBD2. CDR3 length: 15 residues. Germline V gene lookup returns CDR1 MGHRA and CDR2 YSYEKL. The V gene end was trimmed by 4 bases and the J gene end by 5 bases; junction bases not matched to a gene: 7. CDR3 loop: CASSRLAGQGDEQYF. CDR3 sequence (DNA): TGCGCCAGCAGCCGACTAGCGGGACAAGGCGACGAGCAGTACTTC.

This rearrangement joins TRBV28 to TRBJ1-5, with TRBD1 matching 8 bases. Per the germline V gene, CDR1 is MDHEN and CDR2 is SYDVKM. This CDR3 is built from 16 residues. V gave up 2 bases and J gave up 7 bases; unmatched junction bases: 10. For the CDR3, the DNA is TGTGCCAGCAGTTTAAATGGACAGGGCCTTCCGCAGCCCCAGCATTTT. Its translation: CASSLNGQGLPQPQHF.

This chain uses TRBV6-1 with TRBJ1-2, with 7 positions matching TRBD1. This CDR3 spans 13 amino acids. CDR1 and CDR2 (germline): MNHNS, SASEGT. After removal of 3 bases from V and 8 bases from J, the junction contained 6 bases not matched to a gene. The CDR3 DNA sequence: TGTGCCAGCAGTGAGCGGGACAGTGGAGGCTACACCTTC. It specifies CASSERDSGGYTF.

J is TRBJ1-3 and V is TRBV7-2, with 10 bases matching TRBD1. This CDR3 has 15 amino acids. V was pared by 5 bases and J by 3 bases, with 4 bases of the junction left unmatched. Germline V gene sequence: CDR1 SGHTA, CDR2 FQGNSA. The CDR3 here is CASSPDRGLGNTIYF. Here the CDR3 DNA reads TGTGCCAGCAGCCCTGACAGGGGGCTTGGAAACACCATATATTTT.

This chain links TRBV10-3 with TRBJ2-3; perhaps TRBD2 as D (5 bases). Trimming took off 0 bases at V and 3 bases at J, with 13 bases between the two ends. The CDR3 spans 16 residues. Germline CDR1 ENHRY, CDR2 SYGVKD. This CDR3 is CAISESSEGGTDTQYF. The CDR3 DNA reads TGTGCCATCAGTGAGTCCTCAGAAGGAGGTACAGATACGCAGTATTTT.

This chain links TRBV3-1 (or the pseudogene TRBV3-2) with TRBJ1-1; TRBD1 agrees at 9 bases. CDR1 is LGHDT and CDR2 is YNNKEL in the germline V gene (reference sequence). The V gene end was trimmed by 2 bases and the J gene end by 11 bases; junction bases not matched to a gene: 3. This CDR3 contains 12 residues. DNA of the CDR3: TGTGCCAGCAGCCAACTACAGGGGGCGGCTTTCTTT. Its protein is CASSQLQGAAFF.

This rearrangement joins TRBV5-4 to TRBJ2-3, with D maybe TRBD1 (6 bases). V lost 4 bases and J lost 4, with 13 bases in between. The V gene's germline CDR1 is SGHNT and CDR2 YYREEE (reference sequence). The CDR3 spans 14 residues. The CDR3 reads CASSQPQGSDTQYF. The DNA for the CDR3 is TGTGCCAGCAGCCAACCGCAGGGGTCAGATACGCAGTATTTT. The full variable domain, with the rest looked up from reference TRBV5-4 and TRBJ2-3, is ETGVTQSPTHLIKTRGQQVTLRCSSQSGHNTVSWYQQALGQGPQFIFQYYREEENGRGNFPPRFSGLQFPNYSSELNVNALELDDSALYLCASSQPQGSDTQYFGPGTRLTVL.

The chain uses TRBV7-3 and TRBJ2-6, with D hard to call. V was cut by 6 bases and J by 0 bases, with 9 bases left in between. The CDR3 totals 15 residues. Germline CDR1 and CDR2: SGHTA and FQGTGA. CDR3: CASRLPVSGANVLTF. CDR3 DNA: TGTGCCAGCAGATTACCCGTCTCTGGGGCCAACGTCCTGACTTTC.

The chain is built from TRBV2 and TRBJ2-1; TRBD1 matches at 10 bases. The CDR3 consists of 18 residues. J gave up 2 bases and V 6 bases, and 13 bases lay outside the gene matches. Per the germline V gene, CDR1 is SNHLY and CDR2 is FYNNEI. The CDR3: CASRTGTGDIVAYNEQFF. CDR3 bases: TGTGCCAGCAGAACCGGGACAGGGGATATTGTGGCCTACAATGAGCAGTTCTTC.

CDR3 sequence reads: CASSPGLPDTQYF. CDR3 coding DNA: TGTGCCAGCAGCCCAGGGCTCCCAGATACGCAGTATTTT. The V gene is TRBV9, the J gene TRBJ2-3, with D maybe TRBD1 (5 bases). This CDR3 has 13 amino acids. The germline CDR1 and CDR2 sequences are SGDLS and YYNGEE. Trimming left V 4 bases short and J 4 bases short, with 10 bases between.

The CDR3: CASSLAGAVADTQYF. The CDR3 coding sequence is TGTGCCAGCAGCTTAGCGGGAGCGGTGGCAGATACGCAGTATTTT. V is TRBV7-8 and J is TRBJ2-3, with D perhaps matching TRBD2 (5 bases). Per germline, CDR1 SGHVS and CDR2 FQNEAQ. The CDR3 loop spans 15 amino acids. Trimming pared 0 bases from V and 4 bases from J, leaving 11 bases between.

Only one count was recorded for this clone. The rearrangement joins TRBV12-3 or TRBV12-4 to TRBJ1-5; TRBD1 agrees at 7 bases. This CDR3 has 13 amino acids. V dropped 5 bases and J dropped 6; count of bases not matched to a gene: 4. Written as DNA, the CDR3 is TGTGCCAGCAGTCGACAGGGCTTTCAGCCCCAGCATTTT. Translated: CASSRQGFQPQHF.

The CDR3 DNA reads TGTGCCAGCAGTTTATTTGCGGATAGGCGGACCGGGGAGCTGTTTTTT. Protein sequence: CASSLFADRRTGELFF. The genes are TRBV27 and TRBJ2-2; unclear D gene. V was cut by 1 base and J by 5 bases, with 14 bases left in between. From germline, CDR1 is MNHEY and CDR2 SMNVEV (reference sequence). The length of the CDR3 is 16 residues.